Listed here are 14 T cell receptor beta chains from one sample, sequenced in a study of blood T cell repertoires in COVID-19. Clones were read by immunoSEQ multiplex PCR, and TCRdb kept only the in-frame ones, dropping some. The table includes around 260,000 clones, approximately 91% detected once. Material for sequencing was peripheral blood. These receptors all stem from a woman aged 40 to 49 who had recovered from COVID-19.

Of note for this clone: The same CDR3 can be traced to other DNA sequences in this sample. The chain recombines TRBV3-1 (or the pseudogene TRBV3-2) with TRBJ2-5; tentatively, D is TRBD1 (6 bases). Deletions cut 1 base from V and 3 bases from J, with 9 bases between. CDR1 is LGHDT, CDR2 YNNKEL, per germline (reference sequence). The CDR3 totals 14 residues. The chain's CDR3 is CASSQGAGEETQYF. In DNA, the CDR3 is TGTGCCAGCAGCCAAGGGGCAGGGGAAGAGACCCAGTACTTC.

V is TRBV11-3 and J is TRBJ2-1; a weak D match, TRBD1 (6 bases). Germline CDR1 and CDR2: SGHNT and YENEEA. Trimming pared 1 base from V and 9 bases from J, leaving 13 bases between. The CDR3 covers 14 residues. CDR3 residues: CASSLGFIGGEQFF. Written as DNA, the CDR3 is TGTGCCAGCAGCTTAGGGTTTATAGGGGGTGAGCAGTTCTTC.

The rearrangement joins TRBV4-1 to TRBJ1-1; 8 nucleotides match TRBD1. The CDR3 has 14 residues. Trimming removed 5 bases from V and 3 bases from J; junction bases left unmatched: 5. The germline V gene has CDR1 MGHRA and CDR2 YSYEKL. This chain's CDR3 is CASSGTGAYTEAFF. CDR3 in DNA: TGCGCCAGCAGCGGGACAGGAGCCTACACTGAAGCTTTCTTT.

The chain joins TRBV3-1 (or the pseudogene TRBV3-2) to TRBJ2-1; 7 bases map to TRBD2. The length of the CDR3 is 14 residues. Germline V lookup: CDR1 LGHDT, CDR2 YNNKEL (reference sequence). The trim removed 3 bases at V and 6 bases at J, leaving 5 bases unmatched. The CDR3: CASSHVAGLNEQFF. The CDR3 DNA is TGTGCCAGCAGCCACGTAGCGGGCCTCAATGAGCAGTTCTTC.

The rearrangement joins TRBV18 to TRBJ2-1; TRBD2 aligns across 10 bases. Looked up from germline, CDR1 is KGHSH and CDR2 is LQKENI. The J segment lost 10 bases and the V segment lost 0 bases, leaving 9 bases of the junction unmatched. This CDR3 comprises 16 residues. CDR3 DNA sequence: TGTGCCAGCTCACCACCGTTCCTAGCGGGAGTTGGGGAGCAGTTCTTC. Translated: CASSPPFLAGVGEQFF.

V gene TRBV5-1 combines with J gene TRBJ2-7, with unresolved D. The CDR3 has 13 amino acids. Trimming pared 4 bases from V and 2 bases from J, leaving 10 bases between. Germline V CDR1 and CDR2: SGHRS, YFSETQ. The CDR3 region is CASSDDFPYEQYF. The CDR3 nucleotides read TGCGCCAGCAGCGACGACTTTCCCTACGAGCAGTACTTC.

This chain links TRBV6-6 with TRBJ1-6; TRBD1 agrees at 8 bases. In germline, CDR1 is MNHNY, CDR2 SVGAGI (reference sequence). The CDR3 sequence is 14 residues long. The V gene end was trimmed by 6 bases and the J gene end by 10 bases; junction bases not matched to a gene: 8. The CDR3 sequence is CASRDGQGRSPLHF. CDR3 sequence (DNA): TGTGCCAGCAGGGATGGACAGGGTAGATCACCCCTCCACTTT.

The chain combines TRBV25-1 with TRBJ2-7; weak D call: TRBD1 (5 bases). Per germline, CDR1 MGHDK and CDR2 SYGVNS. The CDR3 runs to 18 residues. V lost 0 bases and J lost 7, with 25 bases in between. This CDR3 reads CASSEYGVDSLLGREQYF. The DNA for the CDR3 is TGTGCCAGCAGTGAATATGGGGTTGACAGTCTCCTGGGCCGGGAGCAGTACTTC.

The chain carries TRBV9 and TRBJ2-3, with 9 bases lining up with TRBD2. J was trimmed by 6 bases and V by 2 bases; bases with no gene match: 1. The CDR3 spans 13 residues. CDR1 and CDR2 from the germline V gene are SGDLS and YYNGEE. Here the CDR3 reads CASSVAGGDTQYF. The CDR3 DNA is TGTGCCAGCAGCGTTGCGGGAGGGGATACGCAGTATTTT.

The chain carries TRBV5-6 and TRBJ2-3; 11 positions agree with TRBD2. Germline V CDR1 and CDR2: SGHDT, YYEEEE. The V gene end was trimmed by 10 bases and the J gene end by 11 bases; junction bases not matched to a gene: 9. The CDR3 is 12 amino acids. The chain's CDR3 is CAGGTSGTGQYF. In nucleotides, the CDR3 is TGTGCCGGCGGGACTAGCGGTACTGGGCAGTATTTT.

V gene TRBV30 combines with J gene TRBJ2-2; TRBD2 matches at 7 bases. The J segment lost 8 bases and the V segment lost 0 bases, leaving 18 bases of the junction unmatched. The germline V gene has CDR1 GTSNPN and CDR2 SVGIG (reference sequence). The CDR3 sequence is 18 residues long. The CDR3 coding sequence is TGTGCCTGGAGTGTACGAACGGCGGGAGATAGGGGATCTGGGGAGCTGTTTTTT. Translating it yields CAWSVRTAGDRGSGELFF.

The V gene is TRBV14, the J gene TRBJ1-1; D may be TRBD1 (6 bases). V was clipped by 1 base and J by 1 base, with 10 bases between them. CDR1 is SGHDN and CDR2 is FVKESK in the germline V gene. The CDR3 length is 15 residues. CDR3 protein: CASSQVYRENTEAFF. The DNA of the CDR3 is TGTGCCAGCAGCCAAGTTTACAGGGAGAACACTGAAGCTTTCTTT.

The rearrangement uses TRBV3-1 (or the pseudogene TRBV3-2) and TRBJ2-5, with a possible D match to TRBD2 (6 bases). The V gene's germline CDR1 is LGHDT and CDR2 YNNKEL (reference sequence). The ends were cut back, 0 bases at V and 5 bases at J, with 13 bases in the middle. This CDR3 comprises 15 residues. The CDR3 region is CASSQDGTRGETQYF. The CDR3 nucleotides are TGTGCCAGCAGCCAAGATGGGACCCGGGGGGAGACCCAGTACTTC.

J is TRBJ2-7 and V is TRBV6-5; 12 positions agree with TRBD1. There are 14 residues in the CDR3. J gave up 6 bases and V 5 bases, and 5 bases lay outside the gene matches. CDR1 MNHEY and CDR2 SVGAGI come from the germline V gene. Here the CDR3 DNA reads TGTGCCAGCAGTCGCGGGACAGGGGGCTCCGAGCAGTACTTC. It encodes CASSRGTGGSEQYF.